The rows below give T cell receptor beta chains drawn from one sample of a study of blood T cell repertoires in COVID-19. This table comes from immunoSEQ multiplex PCR, and its TCRdb copy is limited to in-frame clones, with some not included. The sample includes a few hundred thousand clones, 85% of them seen just once. The sequencing sample was made of peripheral blood. The receptors stem from a woman aged 18-29 years with acute or convalescent COVID-19. Both conserved end residues are part of each CDR3. Each record gives: clone size, V gene, D gene, J gene, CDR3 protein, CDR3 DNA. A D gene is named only where the DNA matches it firmly. Size is stated for part of the rows, as once, few or many counts, or as a class when the clone is expanded.

abundance: few
v_gene: TRBV6-5
d_gene: -
j_gene: TRBJ2-7
CDR3aa: CASSLLGSYEQYF
CDR3nt: TGTGCCAGCAGTCTCCTAGGTTCCTACGAGCAGTACTTC

abundance: -
v_gene: TRBV24-1
d_gene: TRBD1
j_gene: TRBJ2-1
CDR3aa: CATSDLSRDRAISSYNEQFF
CDR3nt: TGTGCCACCAGTGATTTGTCGCGGGACAGGGCCATTAGCTCCTACAATGAGCAGTTCTTC

abundance: -
v_gene: TRBV2
d_gene: TRBD1
j_gene: TRBJ1-3
CDR3aa: CASSDRQGWDTIYF
CDR3nt: TGTGCCAGCAGTGACCGACAGGGTTGGGACACCATATATTTT

abundance: -
v_gene: TRBV6-6
d_gene: TRBD1
j_gene: TRBJ1-1
CDR3aa: CASSFPTGEVEAFF
CDR3nt: TGTGCCAGCAGTTTCCCGACAGGGGAGGTTGAAGCTTTCTTT

abundance: -
v_gene: TRBV30
d_gene: TRBD1
j_gene: TRBJ2-2
CDR3aa: CACPGTGGELFF
CDR3nt: TGTGCCTGCCCTGGGACAGGGGGGGAGCTGTTTTTT

abundance: -
v_gene: TRBV30
d_gene: -
j_gene: TRBJ1-5
CDR3aa: CAWSAGGTGQPQHF
CDR3nt: TGTGCCTGGAGTGCGGGGGGTACAGGTCAGCCCCAGCATTTT

abundance: once
v_gene: TRBV28
d_gene: TRBD1
j_gene: TRBJ1-2
CDR3aa: CASSLGTGDFNYGYTF
CDR3nt: TGTGCCAGCAGTTTGGGGACAGGGGACTTTAACTATGGCTACACCTTC

abundance: -
v_gene: TRBV2
d_gene: -
j_gene: TRBJ2-7
CDR3aa: CASSEVLFYEQYF
CDR3nt: TGTGCCAGCAGTGAGGTACTTTTCTACGAGCAGTACTTC

abundance: once
v_gene: TRBV25-1
d_gene: TRBD2
j_gene: TRBJ2-7
CDR3aa: CASSDPASGTYEQYF
CDR3nt: TGTGCCAGCAGTGACCCGGCTAGCGGAACCTACGAGCAGTACTTC

abundance: -
v_gene: TRBV7-2
d_gene: -
j_gene: TRBJ1-2
CDR3aa: CASSFAQGPANYGYTF
CDR3nt: TGTGCCAGCAGCTTTGCCCAGGGGCCAGCAAACTATGGCTACACCTTC

abundance: -
v_gene: TRBV18
d_gene: -
j_gene: TRBJ2-3
CDR3aa: CASSPTPGGTDTQYF
CDR3nt: TGTGCCAGCTCACCAACACCCGGGGGCACAGATACGCAGTATTTT

abundance: -
v_gene: TRBV4-1
d_gene: TRBD2
j_gene: TRBJ2-7
CDR3aa: CASSQEELAGAYEQYF
CDR3nt: TGCGCCAGCAGCCAAGAGGAACTAGCGGGAGCCTACGAGCAGTACTTC

abundance: -
v_gene: TRBV5-1
d_gene: TRBD2
j_gene: TRBJ2-1
CDR3aa: CASSARSSGRDDEQFF
CDR3nt: TGCGCCAGCAGCGCCCGGTCTAGCGGGAGAGACGATGAGCAGTTCTTC

abundance: -
v_gene: TRBV19
d_gene: -
j_gene: TRBJ1-1
CDR3aa: CASSIIGEVTEAFF
CDR3nt: TGTGCCAGTAGTATTATAGGGGAGGTGACTGAAGCTTTCTTT

abundance: -
v_gene: TRBV6-2/TRBV6-3
d_gene: TRBD1
j_gene: TRBJ1-3
CDR3aa: CASSSGTGKGNTIYF
CDR3nt: TGTGCCAGCAGCTCTGGGACAGGCAAAGGAAACACCATATATTTT

abundance: -
v_gene: TRBV5-1
d_gene: -
j_gene: TRBJ1-1
CDR3aa: CASSLASNTEAFF
CDR3nt: TGCGCCAGCAGCTTGGCATCGAACACTGAAGCTTTCTTT

abundance: -
v_gene: TRBV29-1
d_gene: -
j_gene: TRBJ1-1
CDR3aa: CSVDRAGMNTEAFF
CDR3nt: TGCAGCGTTGATAGGGCAGGGATGAACACTGAAGCTTTCTTT

abundance: -
v_gene: TRBV28
d_gene: -
j_gene: TRBJ1-2
CDR3aa: CASSRDRTLNYGYTF
CDR3nt: TGTGCCAGCAGCCGTGACAGGACCCTTAACTATGGCTACACCTTC